Sequencing of this T cell receptor beta chain was carried out in a study of cytomegalovirus exposure and HLA in healthy donors. Study-wide background: Within the Caucasian-associated ancestry cluster were around 81% of the approximately 400 genotyped donors. General study findings and limits: Evidence from a later analysis indicated that most CMV-associated TCR beta chains looked HLA-restricted. The likely explanation for a cluster of highly shared sequence variants was sequencing artifact.

As concerns this clone: The antigen is unknown.

Healthy bone marrow donors made up the donors. The PCR used 60 Vbeta and 13 Jbeta primers. Produced via immunoSEQ multiplex PCR; TCRdb's table is partial and in-frame only. Of more than 110,000 clones listed, more than 75% were seen once; the top ten hold just over 5%. Per the germline V gene, CDR1 is SGHAT and CDR2 is FQNNGV. With 5 bases removed from V and 5 bases from J, the gap between germline ends came to 18 bases. The CDR3 is 15 residues long. The sample consisted of PBMCs. The receptor comes from a male donor in good health and CMV-seronegative. V is TRBV11-2 and J is TRBJ2-5; tentative D call: TRBD2 (5 bases). This chain's CDR3 is CASSPWTPRGETQYF. For the CDR3, the DNA is TGTGCCAGCAGCCCTTGGACCCCTCGAGGGGAGACCCAGTACTTC.